Given below is one T cell receptor beta chain in context. A junction boundary mismatches the germline segment, possibly from a read error. This entry is derived from a study of blood T cell repertoires in COVID-19. Overall study context: The origin of the acute and convalescent COVID-19 samples was the United States, Italy and Spain.

The CDR3 is made up of 14 amino acids. CDR1 is SGHRS, CDR2 YFSETQ, per germline. Study processing details: Counts of nucleated cells, estimated from reference gene primer amplification, were obtained. Generated by immunoSEQ multiplex PCR, the TCRdb table keeps only in-frame clones and is missing some. The DNA gave D and trimming, while V, J and clone size come from that table. The top ten hold around 3.2% of the sample, which has fewer than 350,000 clones, roughly 79% seen once. This chain uses TRBV5-1 with TRBJ2-3, with a tentative D call TRBD1 (6 bases). This TCR derives from a woman aged 60-75 years with active or convalescent COVID-19. Sequences were obtained from peripheral blood. CDR3 DNA sequence: TGCGCAAGCAGACCGGGACAAAGCACAGATACGCAGTATTTT. It encodes CASRPGQSTDTQYF.